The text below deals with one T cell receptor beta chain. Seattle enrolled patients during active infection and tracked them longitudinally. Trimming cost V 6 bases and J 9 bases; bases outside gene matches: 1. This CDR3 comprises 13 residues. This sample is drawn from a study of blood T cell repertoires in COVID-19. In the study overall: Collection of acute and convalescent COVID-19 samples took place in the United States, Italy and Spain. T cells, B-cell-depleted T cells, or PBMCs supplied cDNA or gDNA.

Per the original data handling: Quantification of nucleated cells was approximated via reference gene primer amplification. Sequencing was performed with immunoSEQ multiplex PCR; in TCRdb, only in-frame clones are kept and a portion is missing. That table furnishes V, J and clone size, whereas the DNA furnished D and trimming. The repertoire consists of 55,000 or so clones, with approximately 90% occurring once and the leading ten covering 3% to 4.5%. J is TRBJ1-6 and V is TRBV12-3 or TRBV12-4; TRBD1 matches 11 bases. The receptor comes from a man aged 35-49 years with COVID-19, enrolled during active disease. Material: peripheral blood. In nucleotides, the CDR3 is TGTGCCAGCAGGGGGACAGGGGGTTCACCCCTCCACTTT. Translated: CASRGTGGSPLHF.